Below, 4 T cell receptor beta chains from the same sample are listed, as sequenced in a study of human T cells and chemical hapten exposure. TCRdb ran MiXCR on the RACE reads and lists one entry per CDR3 protein. The sample lists roughly 100,000 distinct CDR3 sequences, 9.3% seen once, with 2% to 2.5% in the top ten. The sample's time point: patch test 2, 6 weeks after DPC sensitization. Treatment denoted: therapeutic diphenylcyclopropenone sensitization with weekly scalp DPC. This specimen consisted of whole blood, obtained in connection with sensitization to the hapten diphenylcyclopropenone (DPC). The source of these receptors is a woman in her thirties or forties with alopecia areata. Some clones in this sample may be carry-over from other donors' samples.

This clonotype was detected only a few times. The chain uses TRBV12-3 or TRBV12-4 and TRBJ2-7, with a possible D match to TRBD2 (5 bases). V lost 0 bases and J 5 bases, leaving 8 bases between the germline ends. The CDR3 totals 13 residues. The CDR3, as DNA: TGTGCCAGCAGTTTAGCGGGAGACCACGAGCAGTACTTC. Encoded protein: CASSLAGDHEQYF.

This clonotype has a handful of counts. The DNA for the CDR3 is TGCAGCGTCGACACAGTCCCCGGGGAGCTGTTTTTT. This translates into CSVDTVPGELFF. The V gene is TRBV29-1, the J gene TRBJ2-2; D call uncertain. Germline V lookup: CDR1 SQVTM, CDR2 ANQGSEA. The germline V and J ends were trimmed by 6 bases and 6 bases, with 11 bases remaining between them. The CDR3 runs 12 residues.

This clonotype was seen a few times. The chain links TRBV27 to TRBJ2-7, with a possible D match to TRBD2 (5 bases). Trimming took 3 bases from V and 1 from J, leaving 13 bases between them. The CDR3 is 15 residues long. Germline CDR1 and CDR2: MNHEY and SMNVEV (reference sequence). CDR3 nucleotide sequence: TGTGCCAGCAGTTTCCGGACTCCAAGTTCCTACGAGCAGTACTTC. This codes for CASSFRTPSSYEQYF.

The chain recombines TRBV5-5 with TRBJ1-6, with 9 bases lining up with TRBD1. This CDR3 is built from 14 residues. After removal of 5 bases from V and 9 bases from J, the junction contained 6 bases not matched to a gene. Germline CDR1 reads SGHKS; CDR2 reads YYEKEE (reference sequence). The CDR3 nucleotides are TGTGCCAGCAGTTCGGGACAGGGTGGTTCACCCCTCCACTTT. It yields the protein CASSSGQGGSPLHF.